This TCR beta chain was retrieved from a study of cytomegalovirus exposure and HLA in healthy donors. On this clone itself: Its antigen is unidentified.

Sampled while nominally healthy, donors likely had unrecorded immune exposures. It was with 60 Vbeta and 13 Jbeta primers that the PCR ran. The table came from immunoSEQ multiplex PCR; TCRdb's copy has only in-frame clones and leaves some out. The sample comprises 200,000 to 250,000 clones, roughly four fifths of which are singletons, and under 0.25% rests with the top ten. Trimming cost V 0 bases and J 5 bases; bases outside gene matches: 10. The CDR3 length is 17 residues. Per germline, CDR1 SGHAT and CDR2 FQNNGV. Study outcomes and limitations: Most TCR beta V segments were productive about 90% or about 30% of the time in an earlier analysis. Later on, an analysis found that several of the most significant clusters appeared to be linked to common viral pathogens, which included parvovirus B19. Most of the CMV-associated TCR beta chains (in a later analysis) appeared to be HLA-restricted.

Source material: PBMCs. This TCR derives from a girl aged 2-10 years in good health and CMV-seronegative. The rearrangement links TRBV11-2 to TRBJ2-5; TRBD2 matches 9 bases. CDR3 residues: CASSLETSGWVGETQYF. Here the CDR3 DNA reads TGTGCCAGCAGCTTAGAGACTAGCGGATGGGTTGGGGAGACCCAGTACTTC.